These T cell receptor beta chains were read from a single sample in a study of identical twins. TCRdb redid the calling of the 5' RACE reads with MiXCR, one entry per CDR3 protein. Of approximately 350,000 distinct CDR3 sequences listed, around 12% are singletons. The same specimen was also included in a second study, on yellow fever vaccine responses in identical twins.

The specimen was CD8+ T cells sorted from blood. The receptors derive from a woman under 30 in good health. The CDR3 runs from the conserved cysteine through the conserved F or W. The order of the fields is D gene, V gene, clone size, J gene, CDR3 DNA, CDR3 protein. The D gene is left open where the match is weak. Not all rows give a size; the values are once, few, many and, for expanded clones, a class.

d_gene: TRBD2; v_gene: TRBV6-1; abundance: -; j_gene: TRBJ2-1; CDR3nt: TGTGCCAGCTGCGCTAGCGGAGCTAATTACAATGAGCAGTTCTTC; CDR3aa: CASCASGANYNEQFF
d_gene: -; v_gene: TRBV7-9; abundance: -; j_gene: TRBJ2-7; CDR3nt: TGTGCCAGCAGCTTAGGCTCTGACTCTTCCTTC; CDR3aa: CASSLGSDSSF
d_gene: TRBD1; v_gene: TRBV24-1; abundance: -; j_gene: TRBJ2-2; CDR3nt: TGTGCCACCAGTGATTTGCGGGACAGGGGTCACGGGGAGCTGTTTTTT; CDR3aa: CATSDLRDRGHGELFF
d_gene: TRBD1; v_gene: TRBV6-1; abundance: few; j_gene: TRBJ1-1; CDR3nt: TGTGCCAGCAGTACAGGGGGCAAGAAGACTGAAGCTTTCTTT; CDR3aa: CASSTGGKKTEAFF
d_gene: -; v_gene: TRBV12-3/TRBV12-4; abundance: -; j_gene: TRBJ2-1; CDR3nt: TGTGCCAGCAGTGTCGGAGTGAATGAGCAGTTCTTC; CDR3aa: CASSVGVNEQFF
d_gene: TRBD1; v_gene: TRBV7-6; abundance: -; j_gene: TRBJ2-7; CDR3nt: TGTGCCAGCAGCCCGGACAGGGGAATTCCCTACGAGCAGTACTTC; CDR3aa: CASSPDRGIPYEQYF
d_gene: -; v_gene: TRBV10-2; abundance: -; j_gene: TRBJ2-3; CDR3nt: TGCGCCATCCGGAATTCCGATACGCAGTATTTT; CDR3aa: CAIRNSDTQYF
d_gene: TRBD2; v_gene: TRBV7-3; abundance: -; j_gene: TRBJ2-1; CDR3nt: TGTGCCAGCAGCTTATTATCCGGGACTACCCCTTACAATGAGCAGTTCTTC; CDR3aa: CASSLLSGTTPYNEQFF
d_gene: -; v_gene: TRBV20-1; abundance: -; j_gene: TRBJ1-1; CDR3nt: TGCAGTGCTAGGGCCCCGGAGAACACTGAAGCTTTCTTT; CDR3aa: CSARAPENTEAFF
d_gene: -; v_gene: TRBV7-9; abundance: -; j_gene: TRBJ2-1; CDR3nt: TGTGCCAGCAGCTTCGAGGGTTACTACAATGAGCAGTTCTTC; CDR3aa: CASSFEGYYNEQFF
d_gene: -; v_gene: TRBV10-3; abundance: few; j_gene: TRBJ2-2; CDR3nt: TGTGCCATATATAATTCGGGGGCCAAATTCAACACCGGGGAGCTGTTTTTT; CDR3aa: CAIYNSGAKFNTGELFF
d_gene: -; v_gene: TRBV4-1; abundance: few; j_gene: TRBJ2-7; CDR3nt: TGCGCCAGCAGCCAACCAGGGGCCATACGACGAAACAACGACGAGCAGTACTTC; CDR3aa: CASSQPGAIRRNNDEQYF
d_gene: TRBD2; v_gene: TRBV13; abundance: few; j_gene: TRBJ2-1; CDR3nt: TGTGCCAGCAGCGGCAGAGGGACTAGCGGGCCCCTTCATATCTACAATGAGCAGTTCTTC; CDR3aa: CASSGRGTSGPLHIYNEQFF
d_gene: TRBD2; v_gene: TRBV20-1; abundance: few; j_gene: TRBJ2-1; CDR3nt: TGCAGTGCTAGAGCCGGGACTAGCTACAATGAGCAGTTCTTC; CDR3aa: CSARAGTSYNEQFF
d_gene: -; v_gene: TRBV10-3; abundance: few; j_gene: TRBJ2-7; CDR3nt: TGTGCCATCAGTGAGTTCGGCAGAACCTACGAGCAGTACTTC; CDR3aa: CAISEFGRTYEQYF
d_gene: TRBD1; v_gene: TRBV10-3; abundance: many; j_gene: TRBJ2-1; CDR3nt: TGTGCCATCAGTGAGTCAGGGACAGGGAGCATCTACCGGCCGGGGTTCCCGTTCTTC; CDR3aa: CAISESGTGSIYRPGFPFF
d_gene: -; v_gene: TRBV14; abundance: -; j_gene: TRBJ1-2; CDR3nt: TGTGCCAGCAGCCAAGGCGCAGGGTTCCGATATGGACGTAATGGCTACACCTTC; CDR3aa: CASSQGAGFRYGRNGYTF
d_gene: -; v_gene: TRBV21-1; abundance: -; j_gene: TRBJ2-3; CDR3nt: TGTGCCAGCAGCAAAGAATCCCCCGGGACTCCGAGAATAGCTAGCACAGATACGCAGTATTTT; CDR3aa: CASSKESPGTPRIASTDTQYF
d_gene: TRBD2; v_gene: TRBV7-7; abundance: -; j_gene: TRBJ2-2; CDR3nt: TGTGCCAGCAGCGATAGCGGGGGCGGCGGCACCGGGGAGCTGTTTTTT; CDR3aa: CASSDSGGGGTGELFF
d_gene: TRBD2; v_gene: TRBV3-1; abundance: -; j_gene: TRBJ2-5; CDR3nt: TGTGCCAGCAGCCAAGATTTCCGCGGGGGTTGGGAGACCCAGTACTTC; CDR3aa: CASSQDFRGGWETQYF
d_gene: TRBD1; v_gene: TRBV12-3/TRBV12-4; abundance: -; j_gene: TRBJ2-3; CDR3nt: TGTGCCTGCAGTTTAAGCCAGGGGGCCGTCGGGGGCACAGATACGCAGTATTTT; CDR3aa: CACSLSQGAVGGTDTQYF
d_gene: -; v_gene: TRBV28; abundance: many; j_gene: TRBJ1-3; CDR3nt: TGTGCCAGCATCCGAAGGAGCTCGGGCTCTGGAAACACCATATATTTT; CDR3aa: CASIRRSSGSGNTIYF
d_gene: -; v_gene: TRBV4-1; abundance: -; j_gene: TRBJ2-1; CDR3nt: TGCGCCAGCAGCCAAGTTGGTCAGGGAGAATACAATGAGCAGTTCTTC; CDR3aa: CASSQVGQGEYNEQFF
d_gene: -; v_gene: TRBV10-3; abundance: few; j_gene: TRBJ1-1; CDR3nt: TGTGCCATCAGCGATACCAGGAGTGAAGCTTTCTTT; CDR3aa: CAISDTRSEAFF
d_gene: -; v_gene: TRBV5-1; abundance: many; j_gene: TRBJ2-5; CDR3nt: TGCGCCAGCAGCTTGAACACCGCCTGGTACCAAGAGACCCAGTACTTC; CDR3aa: CASSLNTAWYQETQYF
d_gene: -; v_gene: TRBV6-1; abundance: many; j_gene: TRBJ1-1; CDR3nt: TGTGCCAGCAGTCTCGGGGCTCAGGACACTGAAGCTTTCTTT; CDR3aa: CASSLGAQDTEAFF
d_gene: -; v_gene: TRBV21-1; abundance: -; j_gene: TRBJ2-7; CDR3nt: TGTGCCAGCAGCAAAGCGACAGACAGGGTCACCTACGAGCAGTACTTC; CDR3aa: CASSKATDRVTYEQYF
d_gene: TRBD2; v_gene: TRBV29-1; abundance: -; j_gene: TRBJ2-1; CDR3nt: TGCAGCGCCGATCCTCGACTAGCGGGAGACTCTTCTAGAAGGCATTCCTACAATGAGCAGTTCTTC; CDR3aa: CSADPRLAGDSSRRHSYNEQFF
d_gene: -; v_gene: TRBV20-1; abundance: -; j_gene: TRBJ2-7; CDR3nt: TGCGCCGTCGGCATCACCTACGAGCAGTACTTC; CDR3aa: CAVGITYEQYF
d_gene: -; v_gene: TRBV7-6; abundance: -; j_gene: TRBJ2-1; CDR3nt: TGTGCCAGCAGCTTGGGGTTAACCTGGGATCTCGTGTTC; CDR3aa: CASSLGLTWDLVF
d_gene: -; v_gene: TRBV5-1; abundance: few; j_gene: TRBJ2-1; CDR3nt: TGCGCCAGCAGCCCCATCCGGGACGGAAACAATGAGCAGTTCTTC; CDR3aa: CASSPIRDGNNEQFF
d_gene: -; v_gene: TRBV7-9; abundance: -; j_gene: TRBJ1-2; CDR3nt: TGTGCCAGCAGCTTAGGGGCCGGGGATGGCTACACCTTC; CDR3aa: CASSLGAGDGYTF
d_gene: TRBD1; v_gene: TRBV27; abundance: -; j_gene: TRBJ2-3; CDR3nt: TGTGCCAGCAGTTCGTGGACAGGGCTAAGGACAGATACGCAGTATTTT; CDR3aa: CASSSWTGLRTDTQYF
d_gene: -; v_gene: TRBV4-1; abundance: many; j_gene: TRBJ2-7; CDR3nt: TGCGCCAGCAGCCAAGATCAGGGAAACTCCTACGAGCAGTACTTC; CDR3aa: CASSQDQGNSYEQYF
d_gene: TRBD1; v_gene: TRBV10-2; abundance: -; j_gene: TRBJ2-1; CDR3nt: TGCGCCAGCAGTGAGTCGGTGCAGGGGGCGTACAATGAGCAGTTCTTC; CDR3aa: CASSESVQGAYNEQFF
d_gene: -; v_gene: TRBV12-3/TRBV12-4; abundance: many; j_gene: TRBJ2-1; CDR3nt: TGTGCCAGCAGTTCACTGAGGGGCAATGAGCAGTTCTTC; CDR3aa: CASSSLRGNEQFF
d_gene: -; v_gene: TRBV5-1; abundance: -; j_gene: TRBJ1-1; CDR3nt: TGCGCCAGCAGCTTGGGGGCCGGGGCTTTCTTT; CDR3aa: CASSLGAGAFF
d_gene: TRBD1; v_gene: TRBV27; abundance: -; j_gene: TRBJ2-1; CDR3nt: TGTGCCAGCAGTTTCCGCAGGGGGTATTACAATGAGCAGTTCTTC; CDR3aa: CASSFRRGYYNEQFF
d_gene: -; v_gene: TRBV6-4; abundance: few; j_gene: TRBJ2-1; CDR3nt: TGTGCCAGCAGTGACTCGACCGCGAATGAGCAGTTCTTC; CDR3aa: CASSDSTANEQFF
d_gene: -; v_gene: TRBV7-6; abundance: -; j_gene: TRBJ2-5; CDR3nt: TGTGCCAGCAGCTTAAGCGGACAGAACCAAGAGACCCAGTACTTC; CDR3aa: CASSLSGQNQETQYF